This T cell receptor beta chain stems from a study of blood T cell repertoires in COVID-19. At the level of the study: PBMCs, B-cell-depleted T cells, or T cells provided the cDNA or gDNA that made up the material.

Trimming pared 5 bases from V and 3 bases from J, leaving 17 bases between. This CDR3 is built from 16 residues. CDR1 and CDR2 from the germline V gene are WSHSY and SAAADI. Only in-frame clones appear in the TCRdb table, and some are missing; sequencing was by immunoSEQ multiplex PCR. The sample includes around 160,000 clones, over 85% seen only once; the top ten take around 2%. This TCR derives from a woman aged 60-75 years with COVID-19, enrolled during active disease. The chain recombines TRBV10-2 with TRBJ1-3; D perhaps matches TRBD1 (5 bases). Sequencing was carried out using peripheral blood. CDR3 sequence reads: CASSSPGGVDGNTIYF. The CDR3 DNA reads TGCGCCAGCAGTTCCCCGGGGGGGGTTGATGGAAACACCATATATTTT.